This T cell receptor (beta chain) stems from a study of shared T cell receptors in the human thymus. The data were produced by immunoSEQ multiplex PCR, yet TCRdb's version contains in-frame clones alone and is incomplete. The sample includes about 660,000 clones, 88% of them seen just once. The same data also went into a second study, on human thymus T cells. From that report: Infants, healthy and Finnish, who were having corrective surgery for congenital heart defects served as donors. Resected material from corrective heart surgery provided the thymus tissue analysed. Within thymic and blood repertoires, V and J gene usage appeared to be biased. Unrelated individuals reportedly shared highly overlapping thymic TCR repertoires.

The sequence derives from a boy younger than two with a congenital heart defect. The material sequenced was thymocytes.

The CDR3 DNA reads as TGTGCCAGCAGCCAAACGACTGGAACCCCTAGCACAGATACGCAGTATTTT. Its protein product is CASSQTTGTPSTDTQYF. The gene calls are TRBV4-2 and TRBJ2-3, with D unresolved. The CDR3 consists of 17 residues. In germline, CDR1 is LGHNA, CDR2 YNFKEQ. V gave up 2 bases and J gave up 0 bases, with 15 bases separating them.